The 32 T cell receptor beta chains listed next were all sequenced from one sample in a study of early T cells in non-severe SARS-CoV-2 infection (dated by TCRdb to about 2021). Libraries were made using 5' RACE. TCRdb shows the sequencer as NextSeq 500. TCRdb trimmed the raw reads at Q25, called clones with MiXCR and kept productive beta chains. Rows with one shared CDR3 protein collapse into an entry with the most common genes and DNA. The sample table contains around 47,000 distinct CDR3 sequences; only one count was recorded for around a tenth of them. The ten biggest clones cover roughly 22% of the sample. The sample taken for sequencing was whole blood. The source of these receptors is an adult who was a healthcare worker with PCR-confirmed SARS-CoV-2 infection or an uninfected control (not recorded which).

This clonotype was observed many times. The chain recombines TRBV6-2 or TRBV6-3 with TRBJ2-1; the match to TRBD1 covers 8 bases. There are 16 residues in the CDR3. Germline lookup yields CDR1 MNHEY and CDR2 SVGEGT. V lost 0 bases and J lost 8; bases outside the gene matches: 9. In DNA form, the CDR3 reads TGTGCCAGCAGTTACTCGCCCCACGGACAGGGCGATGAGCAGTTCTTC. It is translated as CASSYSPHGQGDEQFF.

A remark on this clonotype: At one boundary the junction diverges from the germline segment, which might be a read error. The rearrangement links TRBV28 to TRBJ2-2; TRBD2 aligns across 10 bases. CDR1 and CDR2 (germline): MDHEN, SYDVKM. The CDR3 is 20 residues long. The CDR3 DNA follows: TGTGCCAGCAGTTTATATAAGTCGACGGGGGGACTAGCGAATACCGGGGAGCTGTTTTTT. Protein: CASSLYKSTGGLANTGELFF.

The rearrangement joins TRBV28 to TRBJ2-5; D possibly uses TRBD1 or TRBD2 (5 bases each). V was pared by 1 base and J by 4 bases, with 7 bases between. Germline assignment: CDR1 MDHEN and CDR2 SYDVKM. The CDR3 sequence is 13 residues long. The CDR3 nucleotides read TGTGCCAGCAGTTTATCCGGGGCAGAGACCCAGTACTTC. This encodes CASSLSGAETQYF.

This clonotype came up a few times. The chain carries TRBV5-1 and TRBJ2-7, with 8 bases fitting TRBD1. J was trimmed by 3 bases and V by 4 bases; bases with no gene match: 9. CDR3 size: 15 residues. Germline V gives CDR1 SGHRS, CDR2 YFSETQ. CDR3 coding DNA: TGCGCCAGCAGCCCCGATGGGGACAGGCGCTACGAGCAGTACTTC. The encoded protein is CASSPDGDRRYEQYF.

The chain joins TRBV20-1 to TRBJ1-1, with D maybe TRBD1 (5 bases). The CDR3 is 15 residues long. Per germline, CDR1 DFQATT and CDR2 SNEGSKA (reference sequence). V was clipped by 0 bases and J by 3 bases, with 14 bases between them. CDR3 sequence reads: CSARDRVGAYTEAFF. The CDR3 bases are TGCAGTGCTAGAGATCGTGTAGGGGCTTACACTGAAGCTTTCTTT.

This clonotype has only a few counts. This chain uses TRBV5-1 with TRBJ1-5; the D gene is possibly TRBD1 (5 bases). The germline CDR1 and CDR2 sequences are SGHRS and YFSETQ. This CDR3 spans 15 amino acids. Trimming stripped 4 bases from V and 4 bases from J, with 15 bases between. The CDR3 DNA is TGCGCCAGCAGCCGAGGGGAAGGAGCAAATCAGCCCCAGCATTTT. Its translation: CASSRGEGANQPQHF.

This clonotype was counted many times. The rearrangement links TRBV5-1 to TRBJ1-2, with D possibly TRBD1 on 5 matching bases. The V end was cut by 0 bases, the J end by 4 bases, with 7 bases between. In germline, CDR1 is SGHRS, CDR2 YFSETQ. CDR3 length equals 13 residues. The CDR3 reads CASSLEQAYGYTF. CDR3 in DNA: TGCGCCAGCAGCTTGGAACAGGCCTATGGCTACACCTTC.

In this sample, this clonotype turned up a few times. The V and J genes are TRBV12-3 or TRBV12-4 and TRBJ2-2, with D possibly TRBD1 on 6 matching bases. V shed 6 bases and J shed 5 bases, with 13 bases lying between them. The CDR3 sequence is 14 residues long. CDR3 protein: CASRPQGYTGELFF. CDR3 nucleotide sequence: TGTGCCAGCAGACCACAGGGCTATACCGGGGAGCTGTTTTTT.

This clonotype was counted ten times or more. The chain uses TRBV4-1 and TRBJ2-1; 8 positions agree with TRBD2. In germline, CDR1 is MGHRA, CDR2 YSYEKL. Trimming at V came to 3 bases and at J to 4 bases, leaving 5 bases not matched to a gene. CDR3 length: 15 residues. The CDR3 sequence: CASSHTSGSYNEQFF. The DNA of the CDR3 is TGCGCCAGCAGCCACACTAGCGGTAGTTACAATGAGCAGTTCTTC.

CDR3 nucleotide sequence: TGTGCCAGCAGCTTAGCCGGAGTCGCAACTAATGAAAAACTGTTTTTT. Translation gives CASSLAGVATNEKLFF. The J gene is TRBJ1-4, the V gene TRBV7-2; D ambiguous. There are 16 residues in the CDR3. Trimming shortened V by 0 bases and J by 0 bases, and 8 bases separated the two germline ends. Germline V CDR1 and CDR2: SGHTA, FQGNSA.

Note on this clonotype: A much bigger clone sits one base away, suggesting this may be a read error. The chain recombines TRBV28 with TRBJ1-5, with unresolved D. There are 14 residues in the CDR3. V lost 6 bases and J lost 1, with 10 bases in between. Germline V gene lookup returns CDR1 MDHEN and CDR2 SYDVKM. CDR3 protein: CASRGFRSNQPQHF. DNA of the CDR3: TGTGCCAGCAGGGGGTTTCGGAGCAATCAGCCCCAGCATTTT.

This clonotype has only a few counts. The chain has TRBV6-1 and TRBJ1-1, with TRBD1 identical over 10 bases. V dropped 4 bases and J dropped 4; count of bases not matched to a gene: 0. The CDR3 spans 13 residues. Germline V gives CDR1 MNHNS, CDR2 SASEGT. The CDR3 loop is CASSGQGATEAFF. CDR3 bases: TGTGCCAGCAGTGGACAGGGGGCCACTGAAGCTTTCTTT.

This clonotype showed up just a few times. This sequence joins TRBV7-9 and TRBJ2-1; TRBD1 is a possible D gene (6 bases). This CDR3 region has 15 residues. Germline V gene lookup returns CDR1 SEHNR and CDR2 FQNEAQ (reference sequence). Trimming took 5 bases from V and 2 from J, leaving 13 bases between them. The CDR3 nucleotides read TGTGCCAGCAGCACAGAGACAGGCGCCTACAATGAGCAGTTCTTC. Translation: CASSTETGAYNEQFF. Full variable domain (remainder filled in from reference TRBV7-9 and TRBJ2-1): DTGVSQNPRHKITKRGQNVTFRCDPISEHNRLYWYRQTLGQGPEFLTYFQNEAQLEKSRLLSDRFSAERPKGSFSTLEIQRTEQGDSAMYLCASSTETGAYNEQFFGPGTRLTVL.

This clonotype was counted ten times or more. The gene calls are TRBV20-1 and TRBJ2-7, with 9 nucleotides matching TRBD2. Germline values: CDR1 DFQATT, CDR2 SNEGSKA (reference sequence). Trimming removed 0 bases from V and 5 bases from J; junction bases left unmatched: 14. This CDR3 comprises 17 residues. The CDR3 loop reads CSARDRASGGTSHEQYF. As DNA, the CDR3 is TGCAGTGCTAGAGATCGGGCCAGCGGGGGGACGTCTCACGAGCAGTACTTC.

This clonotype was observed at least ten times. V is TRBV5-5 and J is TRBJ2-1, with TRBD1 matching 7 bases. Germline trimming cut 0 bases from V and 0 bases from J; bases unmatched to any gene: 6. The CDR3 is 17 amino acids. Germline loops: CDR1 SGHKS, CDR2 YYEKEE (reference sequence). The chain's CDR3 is CASSLARTGLSYNEQFF. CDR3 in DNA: TGTGCCAGCAGCTTGGCCAGGACAGGACTCTCCTACAATGAGCAGTTCTTC.

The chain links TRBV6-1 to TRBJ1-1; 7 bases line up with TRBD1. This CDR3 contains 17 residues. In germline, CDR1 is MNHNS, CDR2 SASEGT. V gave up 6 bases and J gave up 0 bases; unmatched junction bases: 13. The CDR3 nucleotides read TGTGCCAGCAGGCCGGGACAGTCTGCCTCCATGAACACTGAAGCTTTCTTT. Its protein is CASRPGQSASMNTEAFF.

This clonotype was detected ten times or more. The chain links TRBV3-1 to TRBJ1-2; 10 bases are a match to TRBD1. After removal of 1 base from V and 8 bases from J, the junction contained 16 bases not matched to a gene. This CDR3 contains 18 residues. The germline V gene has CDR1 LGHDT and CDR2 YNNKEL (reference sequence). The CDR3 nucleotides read TGTGCCAGCAGCCAAGGGGGACAGGGGATACTGGTAACGTCCGGCTACACCTTC. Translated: CASSQGGQGILVTSGYTF.

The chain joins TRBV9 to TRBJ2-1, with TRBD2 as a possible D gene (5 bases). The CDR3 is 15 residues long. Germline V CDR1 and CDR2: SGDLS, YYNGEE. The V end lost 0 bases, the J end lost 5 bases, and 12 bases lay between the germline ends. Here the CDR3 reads CASSVASQTNNEQFF. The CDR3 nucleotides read TGTGCCAGCAGCGTAGCGTCGCAGACTAACAATGAGCAGTTCTTC.

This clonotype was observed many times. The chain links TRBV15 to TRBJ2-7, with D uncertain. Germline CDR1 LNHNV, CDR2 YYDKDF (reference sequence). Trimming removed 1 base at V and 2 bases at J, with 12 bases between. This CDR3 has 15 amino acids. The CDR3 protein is CATSRGAERTYEQYF. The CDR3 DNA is TGTGCCACCAGCAGAGGGGCGGAACGGACCTACGAGCAGTACTTC.

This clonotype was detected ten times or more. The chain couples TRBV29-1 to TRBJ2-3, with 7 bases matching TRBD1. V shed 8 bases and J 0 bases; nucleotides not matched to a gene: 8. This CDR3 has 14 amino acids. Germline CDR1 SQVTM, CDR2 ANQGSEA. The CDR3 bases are TGCAGCTTCAAGGGACAGAAAAGCACAGATACGCAGTATTTT. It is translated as CSFKGQKSTDTQYF.

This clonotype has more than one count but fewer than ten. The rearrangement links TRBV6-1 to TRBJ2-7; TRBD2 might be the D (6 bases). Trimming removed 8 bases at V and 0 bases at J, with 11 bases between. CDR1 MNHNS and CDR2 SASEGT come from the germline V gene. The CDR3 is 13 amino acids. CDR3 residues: CASGDLSSYEQYF. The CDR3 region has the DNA TGTGCCAGCGGGGACTTGAGCTCCTACGAGCAGTACTTC.

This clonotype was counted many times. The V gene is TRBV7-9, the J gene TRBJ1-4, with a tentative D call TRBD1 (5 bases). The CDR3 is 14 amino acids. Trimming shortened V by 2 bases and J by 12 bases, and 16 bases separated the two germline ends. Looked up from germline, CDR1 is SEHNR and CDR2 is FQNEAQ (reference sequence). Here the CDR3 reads CASSLNEALGELFF. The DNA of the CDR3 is TGTGCCAGCAGCTTAAATGAGGCCCTAGGGGAACTGTTTTTT.

Here the CDR3 DNA reads TGTGCCAGCAGCTTCTTTCCGAACACCGGGGAGCTGTTTTTT. Its translation: CASSFFPNTGELFF. The chain carries TRBV7-6 and TRBJ2-2; D gene ambiguous. The CDR3 has 14 amino acids. The germline CDR1 and CDR2 sequences are SGHVS and FNYEAQ. Deletions cut 3 bases from V and 0 bases from J, with 5 bases between. The full variable domain, in which reference TRBV7-6 and TRBJ2-2 provide the parts outside the CDR3, is GAGVSQSPRYKVTKRGQDVALRCDPISGHVSLYWYRQALGQGPEFLTYFNYEAQQDKSGLPNDRFSAERPEGSISTLTIQRTEQRDSAMYRCASSFFPNTGELFFGEGSRLTVL.

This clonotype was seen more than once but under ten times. DNA of the CDR3: TGCGCCAGCAGCAAAGTCGGACCGCGGCTCAACCATCCGCAGTATTTT. It yields the protein CASSKVGPRLNHPQYF. V and J are TRBV4-3 and TRBJ2-3; no definite D call. Germline CDR1 is LGHNA and CDR2 is YSLEER. Trimming removed 5 bases from V and 10 bases from J, with 25 bases in between. This CDR3 is 16 amino acids long.

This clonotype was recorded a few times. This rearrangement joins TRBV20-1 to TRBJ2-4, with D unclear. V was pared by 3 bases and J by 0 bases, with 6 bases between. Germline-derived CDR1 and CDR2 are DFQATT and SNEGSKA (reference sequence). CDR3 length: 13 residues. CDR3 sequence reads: CSARALAKNIQYF. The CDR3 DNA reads TGCAGTGCTAGGGCGCTAGCCAAAAACATTCAGTACTTC.

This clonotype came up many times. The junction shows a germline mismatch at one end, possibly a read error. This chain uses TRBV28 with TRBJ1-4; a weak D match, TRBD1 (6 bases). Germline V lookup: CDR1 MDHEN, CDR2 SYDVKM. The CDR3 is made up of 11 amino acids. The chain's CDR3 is CASNLRTELHF. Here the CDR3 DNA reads TGTGCCAGCAACCTAAGGACAGAACTACACTTT.

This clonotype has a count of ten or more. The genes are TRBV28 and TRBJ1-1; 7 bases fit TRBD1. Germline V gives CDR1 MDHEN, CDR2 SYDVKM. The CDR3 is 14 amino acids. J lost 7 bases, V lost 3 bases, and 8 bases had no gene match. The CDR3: CASSLTGTVGEAFF. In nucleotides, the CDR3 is TGTGCCAGCAGTTTGACAGGGACCGTGGGTGAAGCTTTCTTT.

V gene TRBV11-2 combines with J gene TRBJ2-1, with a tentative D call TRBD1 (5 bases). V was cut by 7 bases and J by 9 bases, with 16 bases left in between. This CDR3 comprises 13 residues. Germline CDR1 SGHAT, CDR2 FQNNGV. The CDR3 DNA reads TGTGCCAGCATAGGGCAGGGCCCCGGTGAGCAGTTCTTC. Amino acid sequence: CASIGQGPGEQFF. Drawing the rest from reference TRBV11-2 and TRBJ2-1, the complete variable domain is EAGVAQSPRYKIIEKRQSVAFWCNPISGHATLYWYQQILGQGPKLLIQFQNNGVVDDSQLPKDRFSAERLKGVDSTLKIQPAKLEDSAVYLCASIGQGPGEQFFGPGTRLTVL.

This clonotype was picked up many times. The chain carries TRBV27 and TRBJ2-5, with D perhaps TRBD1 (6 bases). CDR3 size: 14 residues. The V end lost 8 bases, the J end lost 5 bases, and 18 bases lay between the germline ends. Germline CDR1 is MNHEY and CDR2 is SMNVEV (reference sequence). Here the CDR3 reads CASASPWGRETQYF. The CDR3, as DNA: TGTGCCAGCGCCTCCCCGTGGGGGCGGGAGACCCAGTACTTC.

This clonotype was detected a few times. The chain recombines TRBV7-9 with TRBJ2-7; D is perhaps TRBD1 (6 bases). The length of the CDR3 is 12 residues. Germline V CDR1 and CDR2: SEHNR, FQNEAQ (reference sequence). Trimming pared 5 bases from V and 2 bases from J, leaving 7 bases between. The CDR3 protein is CASSRTAYEQYF. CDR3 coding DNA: TGTGCCAGCAGCCGGACAGCCTACGAGCAGTACTTC.

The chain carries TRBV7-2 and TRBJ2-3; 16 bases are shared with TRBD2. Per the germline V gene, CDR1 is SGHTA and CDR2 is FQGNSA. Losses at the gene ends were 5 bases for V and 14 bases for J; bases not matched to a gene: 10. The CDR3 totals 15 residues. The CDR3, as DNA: TGTGCCAGCAGCCTGGGACTAGCGGGAGGGCCTTTCATGTATTTT. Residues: CASSLGLAGGPFMYF.

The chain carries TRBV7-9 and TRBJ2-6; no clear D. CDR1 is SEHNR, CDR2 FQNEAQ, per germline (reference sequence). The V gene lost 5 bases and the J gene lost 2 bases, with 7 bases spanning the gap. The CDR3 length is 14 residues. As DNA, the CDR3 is TGTGCCAGCAGCCCCGGACCTGGGGCCAACGTCCTGACTTTC. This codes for CASSPGPGANVLTF.